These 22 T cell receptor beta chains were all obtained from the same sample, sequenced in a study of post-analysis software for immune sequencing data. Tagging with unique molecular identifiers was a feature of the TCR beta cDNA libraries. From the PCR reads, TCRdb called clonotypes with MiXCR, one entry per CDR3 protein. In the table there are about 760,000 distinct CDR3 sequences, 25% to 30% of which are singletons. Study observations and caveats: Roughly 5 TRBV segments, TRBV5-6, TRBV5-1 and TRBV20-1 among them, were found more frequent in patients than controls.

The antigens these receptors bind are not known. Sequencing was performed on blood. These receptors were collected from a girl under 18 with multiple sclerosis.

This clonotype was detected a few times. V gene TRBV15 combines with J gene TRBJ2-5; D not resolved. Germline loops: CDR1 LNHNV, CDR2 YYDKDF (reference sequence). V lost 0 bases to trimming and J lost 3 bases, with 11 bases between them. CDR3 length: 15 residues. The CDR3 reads CATSRDLGYEETQYF. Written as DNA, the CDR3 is TGTGCCACCAGCAGAGATCTTGGGTATGAAGAGACCCAGTACTTC.

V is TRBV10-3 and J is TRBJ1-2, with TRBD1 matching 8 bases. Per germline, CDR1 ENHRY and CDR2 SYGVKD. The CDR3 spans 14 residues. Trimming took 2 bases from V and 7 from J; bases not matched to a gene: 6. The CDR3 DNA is TGTGCCATCAGTGAGAGAGGTCAGGGGGCTGGCTACACCTTC. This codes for CAISERGQGAGYTF.

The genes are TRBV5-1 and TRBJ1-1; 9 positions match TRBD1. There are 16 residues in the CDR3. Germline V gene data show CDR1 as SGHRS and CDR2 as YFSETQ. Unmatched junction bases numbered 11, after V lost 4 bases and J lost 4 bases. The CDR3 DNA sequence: TGCGCCAGCAGCCAAGGACAGGGGTATTCGAGCACTGAAGCTTTCTTT. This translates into CASSQGQGYSSTEAFF. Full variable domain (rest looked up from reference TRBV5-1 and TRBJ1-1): KAGVTQTPRYLIKTRGQQVTLSCSPISGHRSVSWYQQTPGQGLQFLFEYFSETQRNKGNFPGRFSGRQFSNSRSEMNVSTLELGDSALYLCASSQGQGYSSTEAFFGQGTRLTVV.

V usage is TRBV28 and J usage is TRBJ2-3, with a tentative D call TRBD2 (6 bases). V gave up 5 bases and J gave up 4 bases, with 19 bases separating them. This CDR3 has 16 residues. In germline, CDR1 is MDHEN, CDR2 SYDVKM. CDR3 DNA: TGTGCCAGCAGTCCTCCCGCCAGCGGGTACGCAGATACGCAGTATTTT. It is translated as CASSPPASGYADTQYF.

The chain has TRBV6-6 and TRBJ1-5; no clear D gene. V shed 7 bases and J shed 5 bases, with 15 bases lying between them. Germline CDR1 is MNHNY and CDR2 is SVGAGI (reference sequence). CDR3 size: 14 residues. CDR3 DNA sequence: TGTGCCAGCACCCTCCCGGCGAGAGATCAGCCCCAGCATTTT. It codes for CASTLPARDQPQHF.

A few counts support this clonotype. CDR3 bases: TGCAGCGTTGTGGGTTCGGGTGGGAACACTGAAGCTTTCTTT. This codes for CSVVGSGGNTEAFF. J is TRBJ1-1 and V is TRBV29-1; no clear D gene. The CDR3 covers 14 residues. Trimming cost V 4 bases and J 1 base, with 13 bases left between them. Looked up from germline, CDR1 is SQVTM and CDR2 is ANQGSEA.

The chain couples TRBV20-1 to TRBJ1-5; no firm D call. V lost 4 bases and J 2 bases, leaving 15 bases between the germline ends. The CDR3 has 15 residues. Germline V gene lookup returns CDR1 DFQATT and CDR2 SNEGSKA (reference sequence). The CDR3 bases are TGCAGTGCTACCCCCGCTCAAAGGGGCAATCAGCCCCAGCATTTT. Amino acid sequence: CSATPAQRGNQPQHF.

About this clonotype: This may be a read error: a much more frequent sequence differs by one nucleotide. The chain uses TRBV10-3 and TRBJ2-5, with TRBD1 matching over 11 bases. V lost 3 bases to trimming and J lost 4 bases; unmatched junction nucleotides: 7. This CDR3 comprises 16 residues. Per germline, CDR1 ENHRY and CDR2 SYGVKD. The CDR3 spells CAISEAPGQGGETQYF. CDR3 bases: TGTGCCATCAGTGAAGCCCCGGGACAGGGGGGAGAGACCCAGTACTTC.

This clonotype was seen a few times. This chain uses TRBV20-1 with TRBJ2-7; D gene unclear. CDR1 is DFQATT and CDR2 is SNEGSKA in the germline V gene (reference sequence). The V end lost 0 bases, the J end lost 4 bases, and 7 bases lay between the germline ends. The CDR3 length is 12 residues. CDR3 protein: CSARDLAYEQYF. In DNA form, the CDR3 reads TGCAGTGCTAGAGATCTCGCGTACGAGCAGTACTTC.

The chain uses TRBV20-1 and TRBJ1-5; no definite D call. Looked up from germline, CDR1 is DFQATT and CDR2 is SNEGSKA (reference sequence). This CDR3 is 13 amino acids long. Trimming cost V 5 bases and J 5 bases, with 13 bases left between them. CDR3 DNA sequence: TGCAGTGCTGGAGGACGGCCCGATCAGCCCCAGCATTTT. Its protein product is CSAGGRPDQPQHF.

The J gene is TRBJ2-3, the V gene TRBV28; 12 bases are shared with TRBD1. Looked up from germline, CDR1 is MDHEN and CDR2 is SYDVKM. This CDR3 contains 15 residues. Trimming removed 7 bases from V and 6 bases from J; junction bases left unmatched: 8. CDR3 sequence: CASNPGQGAGDTQYF. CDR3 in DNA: TGTGCCAGCAACCCGGGACAGGGGGCTGGGGATACGCAGTATTTT.

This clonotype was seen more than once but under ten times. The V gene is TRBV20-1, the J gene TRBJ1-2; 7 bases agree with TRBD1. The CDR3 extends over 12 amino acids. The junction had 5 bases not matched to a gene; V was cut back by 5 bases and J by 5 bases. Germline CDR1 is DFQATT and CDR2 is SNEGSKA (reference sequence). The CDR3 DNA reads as TGCAGTGCTTCCGGGACAGCTTATGGCTACACCTTC. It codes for CSASGTAYGYTF.

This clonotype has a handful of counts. For the CDR3, the DNA is TGTGCCAGCAGCACCCTCGGGGGAGGGGAGACCCAGTACTTC. It codes for CASSTLGGGETQYF. The genes are TRBV7-2 and TRBJ2-5, with 7 bases identical to TRBD2. This CDR3 has 14 amino acids. Germline loops: CDR1 SGHTA, CDR2 FQGNSA. With 5 bases clipped from V and 5 bases from J, the junction kept 8 bases outside the gene matches.

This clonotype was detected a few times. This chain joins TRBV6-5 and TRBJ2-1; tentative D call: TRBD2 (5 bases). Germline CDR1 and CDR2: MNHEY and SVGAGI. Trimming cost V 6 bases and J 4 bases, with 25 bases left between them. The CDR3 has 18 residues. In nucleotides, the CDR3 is TGTGCCAGCAGCTATCCTATTTTTAATACGGACTCATACAATGAGCAGTTCTTC. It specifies CASSYPIFNTDSYNEQFF.

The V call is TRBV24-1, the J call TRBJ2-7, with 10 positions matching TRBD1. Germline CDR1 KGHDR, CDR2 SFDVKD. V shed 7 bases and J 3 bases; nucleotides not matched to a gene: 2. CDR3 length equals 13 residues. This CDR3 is CATRRTGGYEQYF. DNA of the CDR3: TGTGCCACCAGACGGACAGGGGGCTACGAGCAGTACTTC.

CDR3 DNA: TGCAGTGCTGCCCGTGAGGTCAGCACTGAAGCTTTCTTT. This translates into CSAAREVSTEAFF. V gene TRBV20-1 combines with J gene TRBJ1-1; D remains ambiguous. V was clipped by 5 bases and J by 4 bases, with 14 bases between them. The germline gives CDR1 DFQATT, CDR2 SNEGSKA (reference sequence). The CDR3 sequence is 13 residues long.

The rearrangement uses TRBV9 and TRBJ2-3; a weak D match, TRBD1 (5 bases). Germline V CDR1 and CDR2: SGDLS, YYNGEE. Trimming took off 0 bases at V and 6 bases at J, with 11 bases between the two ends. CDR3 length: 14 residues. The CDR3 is CASSVGTPGDTQYF. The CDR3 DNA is TGTGCCAGCAGCGTAGGAACCCCAGGGGATACGCAGTATTTT.

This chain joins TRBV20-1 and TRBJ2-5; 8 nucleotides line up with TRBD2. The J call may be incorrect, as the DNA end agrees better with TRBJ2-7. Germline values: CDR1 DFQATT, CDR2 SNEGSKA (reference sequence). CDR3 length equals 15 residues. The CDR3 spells CSARDPLSGDYEQYF. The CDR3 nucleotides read TGCAGTGCTAGAGATCCGCTTAGCGGGGACTACGAGCAGTACTTC.

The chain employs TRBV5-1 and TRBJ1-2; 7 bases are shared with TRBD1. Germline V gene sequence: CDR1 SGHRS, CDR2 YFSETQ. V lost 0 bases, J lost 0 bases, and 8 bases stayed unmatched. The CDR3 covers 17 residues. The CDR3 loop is CASSLGPRQGPNYGYTF. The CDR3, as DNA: TGCGCCAGCAGCTTGGGCCCTCGACAGGGCCCTAACTATGGCTACACCTTC.

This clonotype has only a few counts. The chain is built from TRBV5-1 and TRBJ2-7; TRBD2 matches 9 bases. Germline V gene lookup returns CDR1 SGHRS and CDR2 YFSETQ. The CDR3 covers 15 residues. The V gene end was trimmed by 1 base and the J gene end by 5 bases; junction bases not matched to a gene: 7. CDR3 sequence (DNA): TGCGCCAGCAGCTTGAACGTAGCGGGAGCCCACGAGCAGTACTTC. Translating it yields CASSLNVAGAHEQYF.

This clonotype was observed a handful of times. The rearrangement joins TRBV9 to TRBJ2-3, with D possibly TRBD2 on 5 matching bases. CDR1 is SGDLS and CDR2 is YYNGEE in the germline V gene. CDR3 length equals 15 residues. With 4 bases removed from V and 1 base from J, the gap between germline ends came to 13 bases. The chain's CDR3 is CASSPEGAGTDTQYF. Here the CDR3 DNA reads TGTGCCAGCAGCCCAGAGGGCGCCGGCACAGATACGCAGTATTTT.

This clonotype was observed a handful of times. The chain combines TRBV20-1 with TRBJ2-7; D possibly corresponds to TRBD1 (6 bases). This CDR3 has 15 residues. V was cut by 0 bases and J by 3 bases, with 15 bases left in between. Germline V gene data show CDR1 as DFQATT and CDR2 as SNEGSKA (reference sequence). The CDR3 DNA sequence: TGCAGTGCTAGAGATACGAGACAGGCGGTCTACGAGCAGTACTTC. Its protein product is CSARDTRQAVYEQYF.